The present T cell receptor (beta chain) was sequenced within a study of cytomegalovirus exposure and HLA in healthy donors. With V trimmed by 3 bases and J by 0 bases, 2 bases remained unmatched. This CDR3 is built from 15 residues. The germline V gene has CDR1 LNHDA and CDR2 SQIVND (reference sequence). The study ran its PCR with 60 Vbeta and 13 Jbeta primers. Sequenced by immunoSEQ multiplex PCR; TCRdb stores in-frame clones only, minus some. The table lists just under 95,000 clones, 81% of them singletons, with 10% in the top ten. Sequencing was done on a sample of PBMCs. This chain connects TRBV19 to TRBJ1-1; 9 bases fit TRBD1. The TCR was taken from a human donor in good health. The CDR3 here is CASSIDRGLNTEAFF. DNA of the CDR3: TGTGCCAGTAGTATCGACAGGGGGTTGAACACTGAAGCTTTCTTT.